The T cell receptor (beta chain) under discussion was sequenced for a study of OX40 agonist ivuxolimab in advanced cancers. This table comes from immunoSEQ multiplex PCR, and its TCRdb copy is limited to in-frame clones, with some not included. The data contain approximately 42,000 clones, approximately 85% of them singletons. V was clipped by 2 bases and J by 8 bases, with 4 bases between them. Germline loops: CDR1 MNHEY, CDR2 SVGAGI. The CDR3 is 11 residues long. The genes are TRBV6-5 and TRBJ1-5; D is undetermined. This receptor was obtained from an adult with an advanced solid tumor such as melanoma, head and neck, liver or kidney cancer. The specimen comprised CD4+ or CD8+ T cells sorted from blood, sampled in a trial of the OX40 agonist ivuxolimab. CDR3 sequence (DNA): TGTGCCAGCAGTTACGGGGAGCCCCAGCATTTT. Encoded protein: CASSYGEPQHF.